This TCR beta chain was identified during a study of CD8 T cells in Susac syndrome. RNA amounts of about 0.5 to 1 ug underwent reverse transcription with random hexamers. Across 54 Vbeta and 13 Jbeta, immunoSEQ multiplex PCR amplified TCR beta CDR3. MiXCR, run by TCRdb on the immunoSEQ multiplex PCR reads, gives a single entry per CDR3 protein. The data hold 350,000 to 550,000 distinct CDR3 sequences, with 85% to 90% observed a single time. Germline values: CDR1 DFQATT, CDR2 SNEGSKA (reference sequence). The CDR3 length is 11 residues. V was clipped by 6 bases and J by 5 bases, with 11 bases between them. The multiple sclerosis control group was made up of treatment-naive patients with stable or active relapsing-remitting disease.

This receptor was obtained from a human donor with multiple sclerosis. Sequencing used CD8+ T cells from PBMCs. The chain uses TRBV20-1 and TRBJ2-7; D call uncertain. The CDR3 DNA reads as TGCAGTGCCCAGGCGGTCCACGAGCAGTACTTC. Residues: CSAQAVHEQYF.